The 25 T cell receptor beta chains below come from one sample, sequenced in a study of T cells in localized non-small cell lung cancer. Libraries were prepared by immunoSEQ multiplex PCR; TCRdb keeps only in-frame clonotypes and omits some of them. The sample lists about 33,000 clones; just under 80% were seen once. Here the sequenced sample was peripheral blood, taken before any cancer treatment. The receptors stem from a male donor aged 60 or older with stage III squamous cell lung carcinoma.

This sequence joins TRBV6-1 and TRBJ1-1, with D unresolved. Germline CDR1 and CDR2: MNHNS and SASEGT. The V and J ends lost 4 bases and 4 bases respectively, with 16 bases between them. The CDR3 spans 15 residues. The DNA of the CDR3 is TGTGCCAGCAGTGTTATCGCGTTGGGCGGCACTGAAGCTTTCTTT. Protein sequence: CASSVIALGGTEAFF.

The J gene is TRBJ2-1, the V gene TRBV11-3; 9 bases fit TRBD2. The length of the CDR3 is 15 residues. Germline V gene lookup returns CDR1 SGHNT and CDR2 YENEEA. After removal of 2 bases from V and 3 bases from J, the junction contained 2 bases not matched to a gene. CDR3 sequence (DNA): TGTGCCAGCAGCTTAAAGCGGGGGGACTACAATGAGCAGTTCTTC. Protein product: CASSLKRGDYNEQFF.

CDR3: CASSQDLGLLGEQFF. The CDR3 DNA reads as TGCGCCAGCAGCCAAGATCTAGGGCTCCTTGGTGAGCAGTTCTTC. This chain connects TRBV4-3 to TRBJ2-1; no clear D gene. The CDR3 has 15 amino acids. Germline V lookup: CDR1 LGHNA, CDR2 YSLEER. Trimming left V 0 bases short and J 9 bases short, with 15 bases between.

The chain recombines TRBV7-2 with TRBJ2-1; no clear D. Germline V gene lookup returns CDR1 SGHTA and CDR2 FQGNSA. This CDR3 spans 15 amino acids. V lost 1 base and J 0 bases, leaving 7 bases between the germline ends. The CDR3 region has the DNA TGTGCCAGCAGCTTAGAGATTAGCTCCTACAATGAGCAGTTCTTC. This sequence encodes CASSLEISSYNEQFF.

The gene calls are TRBV4-2 and TRBJ2-2; 8 positions agree with TRBD1. The CDR3 runs 16 residues. Per the germline V gene, CDR1 is LGHNA and CDR2 is YNFKEQ. V was pared by 0 bases and J by 7 bases, with 7 bases of the junction left unmatched. For the CDR3, the DNA is TGTGCCAGCAGCCAAGATCCCAGGACAGGGCACGGGGAGCTGTTTTTT. Translation: CASSQDPRTGHGELFF.

This chain links TRBV5-1 with TRBJ2-1, with D perhaps matching TRBD1 (5 bases). This CDR3 is 13 amino acids long. CDR1 is SGHRS, CDR2 YFSETQ, per germline. V shed 0 bases and J shed 6 bases, with 7 bases lying between them. CDR3 coding DNA: TGCGCCAGCAGCTTGGCCAGGGTCAATGAGCAGTTCTTC. It specifies CASSLARVNEQFF.

CDR3 loop: CASSLGVSGRGEQYF. The CDR3 DNA follows: TGTGCCAGCAGCTTAGGAGTTAGCGGGAGAGGCGAGCAGTACTTC. The chain is built from TRBV13 and TRBJ2-7, with TRBD2 identical over 9 bases. Trimming took 0 bases from V and 6 from J; bases not matched to a gene: 6. CDR1 PRHDT and CDR2 FYEKMQ come from the germline V gene (reference sequence). This CDR3 is built from 15 residues.

The gene calls are TRBV11-1 and TRBJ2-1; D not certain. The V end lost 1 base, the J end lost 6 bases, and 4 bases lay between the germline ends. CDR3 length: 12 amino acids. Germline loops: CDR1 SGHAT, CDR2 FQDESV (reference sequence). CDR3 DNA: TGTGCCAGCAGCTTAGACGCCAATGAGCAGTTCTTC. Protein sequence: CASSLDANEQFF.

The gene calls are TRBV14 and TRBJ2-5, with D unclear. The CDR3 consists of 12 residues. Germline loops: CDR1 SGHDN, CDR2 FVKESK. V was cut by 4 bases and J by 5 bases, with 8 bases left in between. This chain's CDR3 is CASSRTRETQYF. The CDR3 bases are TGTGCCAGCAGCCGAACTCGGGAGACCCAGTACTTC.

The V call is TRBV4-1, the J call TRBJ2-5; D uncertain. The germline gives CDR1 MGHRA, CDR2 YSYEKL. The CDR3 totals 15 residues. Between the trimmed V and J ends, which lost 0 bases and 3 bases, there was a span of 11 bases. CDR3 nucleotides: TGCGCCAGCAGCCAAGATTTTTGGGGAAAAGAGACCCAGTACTTC. It codes for CASSQDFWGKETQYF.

V is TRBV7-2 and J is TRBJ1-5; D is perhaps TRBD1 (5 bases). Deletions cut 5 bases from V and 6 bases from J, with 14 bases between. In germline, CDR1 is SGHTA, CDR2 FQGNSA. CDR3 length: 14 amino acids. The CDR3 coding sequence is TGTGCCAGCAGCCCCCCAGGGAGTGCTCAGCCCCAGCATTTT. Amino acid sequence: CASSPPGSAQPQHF.

J is TRBJ1-5 and V is TRBV12-5; D ambiguous. The V gene's germline CDR1 is LGHNT and CDR2 FRNRAP. V dropped 9 bases and J dropped 4 bases, with 7 bases sitting between them. This CDR3 spans 11 amino acids. The CDR3 DNA sequence: TGTGCTAGCGGCGGGAATCAGCCCCAGCATTTT. Protein: CASGGNQPQHF.

CDR3 sequence reads: CASSLQGFSNIQYF. The CDR3, as DNA: TGTGCCAGCAGCCTCCAGGGGTTTTCAAACATTCAGTACTTC. The J gene is TRBJ2-4, the V gene TRBV4-2; maybe TRBD1 (6 bases). Germline loops: CDR1 LGHNA, CDR2 YNFKEQ. CDR3 length: 14 residues. V lost 4 bases and J 6 bases, leaving 13 bases between the germline ends.

This chain connects TRBV5-1 to TRBJ2-3; 10 bases fit TRBD1. Germline CDR1 reads SGHRS; CDR2 reads YFSETQ. J lost 2 bases, V lost 0 bases, and 3 bases had no gene match. There are 16 residues in the CDR3. CDR3 amino acids: CASSLEGQGITDTQYF. Written as DNA, the CDR3 is TGCGCCAGCAGCTTGGAGGGACAGGGGATCACAGATACGCAGTATTTT. The whole variable domain, remainder taken from reference TRBV5-1 and TRBJ2-3, is KAGVTQTPRYLIKTRGQQVTLSCSPISGHRSVSWYQQTPGQGLQFLFEYFSETQRNKGNFPGRFSGRQFSNSRSEMNVSTLELGDSALYLCASSLEGQGITDTQYFGPGTRLTVL.

The V gene is TRBV18, the J gene TRBJ2-5, with 8 bases lining up with TRBD1. Germline V gene data show CDR1 as KGHSH and CDR2 as LQKENI. Trimming cost V 1 base and J 2 bases; bases outside gene matches: 6. The CDR3 totals 16 residues. For the CDR3, the DNA is TGTGCCAGCTCACCACTCTCCGGGACAGGTCAAGAGACCCAGTACTTC. Translated: CASSPLSGTGQETQYF.

The DNA for the CDR3 is TGTGCCAGTCGGATCAGGGACAGTAATTCACCCCTCCACTTT. Its protein product is CASRIRDSNSPLHF. The chain uses TRBV2 and TRBJ1-6, with 7 positions matching TRBD1. The ends lost 9 bases at V and 6 bases at J; junction bases unmatched: 8. The CDR3 is 14 amino acids. Germline V gene sequence: CDR1 SNHLY, CDR2 FYNNEI.

The CDR3 region is CASTVQFF. The CDR3 nucleotides read TGTGCCAGTACCGTTCAGTTCTTC. The chain uses TRBV2 and TRBJ2-1; D remains ambiguous. Germline lookup yields CDR1 SNHLY and CDR2 FYNNEI. V dropped 9 bases and J dropped 13 bases, with 7 bases sitting between them. The CDR3 loop spans 8 amino acids.

The chain joins TRBV5-4 to TRBJ2-5; 13 bases are shared with TRBD2. This CDR3 contains 15 residues. With V trimmed by 2 bases and J by 4 bases, 2 bases remained unmatched. CDR1 SGHNT and CDR2 YYREEE come from the germline V gene (reference sequence). CDR3 amino acids: CASSLRTSGGETQYF. The CDR3 coding sequence is TGTGCCAGCAGCTTACGGACTAGCGGGGGAGAGACCCAGTACTTC.

Comments on this clone: Other DNA variants within this sample encode the same CDR3. The V and J genes are TRBV5-1 and TRBJ2-1, with D perhaps TRBD2 (5 bases). Trimming stripped 2 bases from V and 0 bases from J, with 9 bases between. Germline-derived CDR1 and CDR2 are SGHRS and YFSETQ. The CDR3 covers 15 residues. CDR3: CASSLEGGSYNEQFF. CDR3 DNA: TGCGCCAGCAGCTTAGAGGGCGGCTCCTACAATGAGCAGTTCTTC.

The chain is built from TRBV14 and TRBJ2-7; TRBD2 agrees at 10 bases. Unmatched junction bases numbered 9, after V lost 1 base and J lost 6 bases. Germline values: CDR1 SGHDN, CDR2 FVKESK. This CDR3 region has 16 residues. CDR3 DNA sequence: TGTGCCAGCAGCCAAGGACTAGCGGGTGGACTAGTCGAGCAGTACTTC. Its protein product is CASSQGLAGGLVEQYF.

The chain employs TRBV11-2 and TRBJ2-3; TRBD2 matches at 10 bases. Germline V gene sequence: CDR1 SGHAT, CDR2 FQNNGV. Losses at the gene ends were 5 bases for V and 3 bases for J; bases not matched to a gene: 8. This CDR3 region has 16 residues. The CDR3 here is CASSTLAGGVTDTQYF. CDR3 nucleotide sequence: TGTGCCAGCAGCACCTTAGCGGGAGGAGTAACAGATACGCAGTATTTT.

The chain employs TRBV6-1 and TRBJ1-5; TRBD1 agrees at 7 bases. CDR1 and CDR2 (germline): MNHNS, SASEGT. The trim removed 3 bases at V and 5 bases at J, leaving 7 bases unmatched. The CDR3 runs 15 residues. The CDR3: CASSDPTGVDQPQHF. CDR3 DNA: TGTGCCAGCAGTGATCCAACAGGGGTCGATCAGCCCCAGCATTTT.

This chain connects TRBV5-1 to TRBJ2-7, with D perhaps TRBD2 (5 bases). The V gene lost 0 bases and the J gene lost 5 bases, with 15 bases spanning the gap. Germline CDR1 is SGHRS and CDR2 is YFSETQ. The CDR3 spans 15 residues. The CDR3 reads CASSLVTGSWNEQYF. In nucleotides, the CDR3 is TGCGCCAGCAGCTTGGTAACGGGAAGCTGGAACGAGCAGTACTTC.

This chain joins TRBV6-6 and TRBJ1-1; D is unclear. CDR3 length: 16 residues. Germline V gene lookup returns CDR1 MNHNY and CDR2 SVGAGI (reference sequence). The germline V and J ends were trimmed by 2 bases and 1 base, with 14 bases remaining between them. CDR3 sequence (DNA): TGTGCCAGCAGTTACGGGCAGGTCGAAACGAACACTGAAGCTTTCTTT. Translation gives CASSYGQVETNTEAFF.

The V gene is TRBV25-1, the J gene TRBJ2-3; 13 bases match TRBD2. Germline trimming cut 0 bases from V and 0 bases from J; bases unmatched to any gene: 3. This CDR3 is 18 amino acids long. The germline CDR1 and CDR2 sequences are MGHDK and SYGVNS. The CDR3 spells CASSEYRGLAGSTDTQYF. In DNA form, the CDR3 reads TGTGCCAGCAGTGAATACCGGGGACTAGCGGGGAGCACAGATACGCAGTATTTT.